Each of the 27 T cell receptor beta chains below was sequenced from the same sample in a study of OX40 agonist ivuxolimab in advanced cancers. Sequencing used immunoSEQ multiplex PCR; TCRdb keeps in-frame clones, though not all of them. In the table there are some 37,000 clones, about 80% of which are singletons. This material consisted of CD4+ or CD8+ T cells sorted from blood, taken in a trial of the OX40 agonist ivuxolimab. These receptors were obtained from an adult with an advanced solid tumor such as melanoma, head and neck, liver or kidney cancer.

The CDR3 DNA is TGCAGTGCCGGGCAAGGGTACGAGCAGTACTTC. It translates to CSAGQGYEQYF. The gene calls are TRBV20-1 and TRBJ2-7, with unresolved D. The CDR3 length is 11 residues. V lost 6 bases and J 4 bases, leaving 10 bases between the germline ends. The germline CDR1 and CDR2 sequences are DFQATT and SNEGSKA (reference sequence).

The rearrangement links TRBV19 to TRBJ1-3, with 8 bases identical to TRBD1. The J segment lost 2 bases and the V segment lost 5 bases, leaving 17 bases of the junction unmatched. CDR3 length: 19 residues. The germline V gene encodes CDR1 LNHDA and CDR2 SQIVND (reference sequence). CDR3 sequence: CASSPRTGTDSAPGNTIYF. The CDR3 DNA reads as TGTGCCAGTAGTCCTCGGACAGGGACCGATTCCGCCCCTGGAAACACCATATATTTT.

This chain joins TRBV25-1 and TRBJ2-3; TRBD2 aligns across 10 bases. The V and J ends lost 5 bases and 2 bases, in that order; junction bases with no gene match: 4. The CDR3 is 15 residues long. In germline, CDR1 is MGHDK, CDR2 SYGVNS. For the CDR3, the DNA is TGTGCCAGCAGTTCCCTAGCGGGGGTCACAGATACGCAGTATTTT. Its protein product is CASSSLAGVTDTQYF.

In this sample, this clone turned up a few times. The J gene is TRBJ2-3, the V gene TRBV16; D is uncertain. CDR3 size: 15 residues. Trimming removed 3 bases from V and 0 bases from J, with 10 bases in between. Germline CDR1 reads KGHSY; CDR2 reads FQNENV. The CDR3 is CASSHVPKSTDTQYF. In DNA form, the CDR3 reads TGTGCCAGCAGCCATGTCCCTAAGAGCACAGATACGCAGTATTTT.

The rearrangement links TRBV4-1 to TRBJ2-1; 9 nucleotides line up with TRBD2. Germline assignment: CDR1 MGHRA and CDR2 YSYEKL. This CDR3 contains 16 residues. The V gene end was trimmed by 0 bases and the J gene end by 9 bases; junction bases not matched to a gene: 9. The CDR3 DNA reads as TGCGCCAGCAGCCAAGATTTGCGGGAGGGCCGTAGTGAGCAGTTCTTC. Its protein product is CASSQDLREGRSEQFF.

Only a few counts were recorded for this clone. This sequence joins TRBV2 and TRBJ2-1; 8 nucleotides align to TRBD2. Germline CDR1 and CDR2: SNHLY and FYNNEI. The CDR3 consists of 14 residues. The ends lost 6 bases at V and 3 bases at J; junction bases unmatched: 4. CDR3 bases: TGTGCCAGCAGCAATGCGGGAGGCTACAATGAGCAGTTCTTC. Protein: CASSNAGGYNEQFF.

This clone was recorded only once. CDR3 sequence (DNA): TGTGCCAGCAGTTACTCGAGTTCGAACACTGAAGCTTTCTTT. This encodes CASSYSSSNTEAFF. The chain carries TRBV6-5 and TRBJ1-1; D is uncertain. The CDR3 has 14 amino acids. CDR1 and CDR2 from the germline V gene are MNHEY and SVGAGI. V lost 0 bases and J 1 base, leaving 6 bases between the germline ends.

The rearrangement joins TRBV27 to TRBJ1-5; D is unresolved. This CDR3 comprises 14 residues. CDR1 and CDR2 from the germline V gene are MNHEY and SMNVEV (reference sequence). Trimming left V 7 bases short and J 1 base short, with 11 bases between. CDR3 amino acids: CASTASLSNQPQHF. CDR3 in DNA: TGTGCCAGCACCGCGAGCTTAAGCAATCAGCCCCAGCATTTT.

Here the CDR3 reads CASSPSRGSYEQYF. For the CDR3, the DNA is TGTGCCAGCAGCCCAAGCAGGGGTTCCTACGAGCAGTACTTC. The chain uses TRBV14 and TRBJ2-7; D possibly corresponds to TRBD1 (6 bases). Looked up from germline, CDR1 is SGHDN and CDR2 is FVKESK. This CDR3 has 14 residues. V was trimmed by 4 bases and J by 1 base, leaving 11 bases between them.

V and J are TRBV10-2 and TRBJ1-1; D is perhaps TRBD1 (6 bases). The V and J ends lost 2 bases and 12 bases respectively, with 10 bases between them. Germline CDR1 is WSHSY and CDR2 is SAAADI. The CDR3 runs 11 residues. CDR3 in DNA: TGCGCCAGCAGTGAGGGACAGAGCCCTTTCTTT. It codes for CASSEGQSPFF.

This clone was observed a handful of times. The chain links TRBV11-2 to TRBJ2-1; 10 nucleotides match TRBD2. V lost 5 bases to trimming and J lost 3 bases; unmatched junction nucleotides: 4. From germline, CDR1 is SGHAT and CDR2 FQNNGV. The CDR3 is 15 residues long. DNA of the CDR3: TGTGCCAGCAGCACCCAGCGGGAGGGCTACAATGAGCAGTTCTTC. It is translated as CASSTQREGYNEQFF.

This sequence joins TRBV27 and TRBJ1-1; 7 nucleotides match TRBD1. This CDR3 has 18 residues. CDR1 MNHEY and CDR2 SMNVEV come from the germline V gene (reference sequence). With 3 bases clipped from V and 3 bases from J, the junction kept 16 bases outside the gene matches. CDR3 region: CASSFTQQGPSEDTEAFF. CDR3 bases: TGTGCCAGCAGTTTCACCCAACAGGGGCCCTCTGAAGACACTGAAGCTTTCTTT.

V and J are TRBV13 and TRBJ2-2; D is possibly TRBD2 (5 bases). CDR1 PRHDT and CDR2 FYEKMQ come from the germline V gene (reference sequence). The CDR3 contains 16 residues. Trimming stripped 1 base from V and 1 base from J, with 10 bases between. The CDR3 loop reads CASSLDSALNTGELFF. As DNA, the CDR3 is TGTGCCAGCAGCTTAGATAGCGCTTTGAACACCGGGGAGCTGTTTTTT.

This sequence joins TRBV6-1 and TRBJ2-2; 9 positions agree with TRBD1. Germline assignment: CDR1 MNHNS and CDR2 SASEGT. Trimming cost V 8 bases and J 5 bases; bases outside gene matches: 6. The CDR3 runs 14 residues. CDR3 in amino acids: CASYMGQGTGELFF. DNA of the CDR3: TGTGCCAGCTATATGGGACAGGGTACCGGGGAGCTGTTTTTT.

V is TRBV4-1 and J is TRBJ2-1, with TRBD1 matching over 9 bases. V lost 1 base, J lost 7 bases, and 2 bases stayed unmatched. Germline V gene lookup returns CDR1 MGHRA and CDR2 YSYEKL. The CDR3 consists of 14 residues. The CDR3 nucleotides are TGCGCCAGCAGCCAAGGGACAGGGGAAAATGAGCAGTTCTTC. This translates into CASSQGTGENEQFF.

This clone has a single count. V usage is TRBV28 and J usage is TRBJ2-7; D gene uncertain. CDR1 MDHEN and CDR2 SYDVKM come from the germline V gene. Trimming stripped 2 bases from V and 6 bases from J, with 11 bases between. There are 13 residues in the CDR3. The CDR3 coding sequence is TGTGCCAGCAGTTTACACCCGACAACCGAGCAGTACTTC. It translates to CASSLHPTTEQYF. Looking up the rest from reference TRBV28 and TRBJ2-7 gives the full variable domain: DVKVTQSSRYLVKRTGEKVFLECVQDMDHENMFWYRQDPGLGLRLIYFSYDVKMKEKGDIPEGYSVSREKKERFSLILESASTNQTSMYLCASSLHPTTEQYFGPGTRLTVT.

V is TRBV28 and J is TRBJ1-5; TRBD1 aligns across 12 bases. The CDR3 spans 14 residues. The germline V gene has CDR1 MDHEN and CDR2 SYDVKM. V lost 2 bases to trimming and J lost 7 bases; unmatched junction nucleotides: 0. In DNA form, the CDR3 reads TGTGCCAGCAGTTTAGGGACAGGGGGCCAGCCCCAGCATTTT. Translated: CASSLGTGGQPQHF. The entire variable domain, with the rest obtained from reference TRBV28 and TRBJ1-5, is as follows: DVKVTQSSRYLVKRTGEKVFLECVQDMDHENMFWYRQDPGLGLRLIYFSYDVKMKEKGDIPEGYSVSREKKERFSLILESASTNQTSMYLCASSLGTGGQPQHFGDGTRLSIL.

This clone was observed once. The chain links TRBV15 to TRBJ1-3, with a tentative D call TRBD1 (6 bases). This CDR3 is built from 14 residues. V was cut by 4 bases and J by 2 bases, with 9 bases left in between. From germline, CDR1 is LNHNV and CDR2 YYDKDF (reference sequence). CDR3 loop: CATSMTGAGNTIYF. The CDR3 nucleotides are TGTGCCACCAGCATGACAGGTGCTGGAAACACCATATATTTT.

This clone was recorded a few times. This chain joins TRBV9 and TRBJ1-1; D is unclear. The CDR3 runs 14 residues. Trimming removed 0 bases at V and 1 base at J, with 7 bases between. Looked up from germline, CDR1 is SGDLS and CDR2 is YYNGEE. CDR3 protein: CASSVGGANTEAFF. DNA for the CDR3: TGTGCCAGCAGCGTAGGGGGAGCGAACACTGAAGCTTTCTTT.

The gene calls are TRBV6-1 and TRBJ2-5; 10 positions match TRBD1. This CDR3 has 15 amino acids. The junction had 4 bases not matched to a gene; V was cut back by 6 bases and J by 0 bases. Looked up from germline, CDR1 is MNHNS and CDR2 is SASEGT. Here the CDR3 reads CASRRDRGYQETQYF. For the CDR3, the DNA is TGTGCCAGCAGGAGGGACAGGGGTTACCAAGAGACCCAGTACTTC.

The chain couples TRBV2 to TRBJ2-7, with D perhaps given as TRBD1 or TRBD2 (5 bases each). The length of the CDR3 is 13 residues. Trimming shortened V by 4 bases and J by 3 bases, and 10 bases separated the two germline ends. The germline V gene encodes CDR1 SNHLY and CDR2 FYNNEI. CDR3: CASSGDGFYEQYF. CDR3 nucleotides: TGTGCCAGCAGTGGGGACGGCTTCTACGAGCAGTACTTC. Based on the CDR3 plus reference TRBV2 and TRBJ2-7, the full variable domain is EPEVTQTPSHQVTQMGQEVILRCVPISNHLYFYWYRQILGQKVEFLVSFYNNEISEKSEIFDDQFSVERPDGSNFTLKIRSTKLEDSAMYFCASSGDGFYEQYFGPGTRLTVT.

The J gene is TRBJ1-5, the V gene TRBV2; no definite D call. Germline V gene lookup returns CDR1 SNHLY and CDR2 FYNNEI. The CDR3 length is 12 residues. The V and J ends lost 8 bases and 6 bases respectively, with 11 bases between them. This chain's CDR3 is CASQTPGQPQHF. CDR3 nucleotide sequence: TGTGCCAGCCAAACCCCGGGTCAGCCCCAGCATTTT.

This chain connects TRBV30 to TRBJ1-4, with TRBD1 matching over 7 bases. V was clipped by 1 base and J by 7 bases; unmatched bases: 6. Germline CDR1 and CDR2: GTSNPN and SVGIG (reference sequence). This CDR3 spans 14 amino acids. The CDR3 DNA is TGTGCCTGGAGTGAGGGGGCTGGTATTGAAAAACTGTTTTTT. Translating it yields CAWSEGAGIEKLFF.

The chain carries TRBV2 and TRBJ1-2; 7 positions match TRBD1. The V segment lost 6 bases and the J segment 4 bases; nucleotides outside the gene matches: 5. Germline V CDR1 and CDR2: SNHLY, FYNNEI. This CDR3 has 13 amino acids. The CDR3, as DNA: TGTGCCAGCAGCGACAGGGCACCCTATGGCTACACCTTC. As protein: CASSDRAPYGYTF.

The chain combines TRBV2 with TRBJ2-1; D is possibly TRBD1 (6 bases). CDR3 length: 18 amino acids. Trimming pared 1 base from V and 0 bases from J, leaving 16 bases between. Germline-derived CDR1 and CDR2 are SNHLY and FYNNEI. CDR3 amino acids: CASSEDQTGPPSYNEQFF. CDR3 in DNA: TGTGCCAGCAGTGAAGATCAAACAGGGCCCCCCTCCTACAATGAGCAGTTCTTC. The complete variable domain, with remaining parts taken from reference TRBV2 and TRBJ2-1, reads EPEVTQTPSHQVTQMGQEVILRCVPISNHLYFYWYRQILGQKVEFLVSFYNNEISEKSEIFDDQFSVERPDGSNFTLKIRSTKLEDSAMYFCASSEDQTGPPSYNEQFFGPGTRLTVL.

The CDR3 region is CASSVGRGGQETQYF. The DNA for the CDR3 is TGCGCCAGCAGTGTTGGACGGGGAGGCCAAGAGACCCAGTACTTC. The V and J genes are TRBV10-1 and TRBJ2-5, with a possible D match to TRBD2 (6 bases). The CDR3 is 15 residues long. CDR1 WNHNN and CDR2 SYGVQD come from the germline V gene (reference sequence). V was shortened by 4 bases and J by 1 base, with 13 bases between the two germline ends.

The chain couples TRBV27 to TRBJ2-3; the D gene is possibly TRBD2 (6 bases). The germline V gene has CDR1 MNHEY and CDR2 SMNVEV (reference sequence). This CDR3 comprises 15 residues. Between the trimmed V and J ends, which lost 5 bases and 1 base, there was a span of 13 bases. The CDR3, as DNA: TGTGCCAGCAGTCCCCCGGGACTCCGCACAGATACGCAGTATTTT. This translates into CASSPPGLRTDTQYF.